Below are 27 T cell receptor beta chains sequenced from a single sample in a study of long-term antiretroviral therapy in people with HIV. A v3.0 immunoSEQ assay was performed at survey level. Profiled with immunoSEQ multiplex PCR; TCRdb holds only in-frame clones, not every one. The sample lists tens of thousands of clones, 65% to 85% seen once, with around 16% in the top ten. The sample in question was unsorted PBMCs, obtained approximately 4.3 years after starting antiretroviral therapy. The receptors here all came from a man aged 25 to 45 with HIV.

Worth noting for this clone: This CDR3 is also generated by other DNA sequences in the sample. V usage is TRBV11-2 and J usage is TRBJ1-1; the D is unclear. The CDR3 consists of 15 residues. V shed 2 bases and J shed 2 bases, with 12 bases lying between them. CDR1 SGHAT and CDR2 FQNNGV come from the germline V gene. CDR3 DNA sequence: TGTGCCAGCAGCTTATTAGCAGGTCCAAACACTGAAGCTTTCTTT. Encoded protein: CASSLLAGPNTEAFF. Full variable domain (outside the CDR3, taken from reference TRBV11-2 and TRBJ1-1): EAGVAQSPRYKIIEKRQSVAFWCNPISGHATLYWYQQILGQGPKLLIQFQNNGVVDDSQLPKDRFSAERLKGVDSTLKIQPAKLEDSAVYLCASSLLAGPNTEAFFGQGTRLTVV.

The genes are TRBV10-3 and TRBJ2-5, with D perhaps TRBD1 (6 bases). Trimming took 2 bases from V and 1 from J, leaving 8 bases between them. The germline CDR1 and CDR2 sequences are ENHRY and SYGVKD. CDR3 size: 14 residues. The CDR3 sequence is CAISERGSQETQYF. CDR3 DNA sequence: TGTGCCATCAGTGAGAGGGGGAGCCAAGAGACCCAGTACTTC.

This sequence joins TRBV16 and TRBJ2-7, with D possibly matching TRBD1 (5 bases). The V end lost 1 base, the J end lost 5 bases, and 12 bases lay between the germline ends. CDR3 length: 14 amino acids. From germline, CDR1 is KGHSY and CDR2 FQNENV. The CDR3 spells CASSQLIGVHEQYF. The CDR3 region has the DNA TGTGCCAGCAGCCAATTGATAGGGGTCCACGAGCAGTACTTC.

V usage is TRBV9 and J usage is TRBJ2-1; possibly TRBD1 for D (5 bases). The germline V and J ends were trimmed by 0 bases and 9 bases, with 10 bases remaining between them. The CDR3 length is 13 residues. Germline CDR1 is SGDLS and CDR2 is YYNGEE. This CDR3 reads CASSVVQGGEQFF. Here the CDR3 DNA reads TGTGCCAGCAGCGTAGTCCAGGGCGGTGAGCAGTTCTTC.

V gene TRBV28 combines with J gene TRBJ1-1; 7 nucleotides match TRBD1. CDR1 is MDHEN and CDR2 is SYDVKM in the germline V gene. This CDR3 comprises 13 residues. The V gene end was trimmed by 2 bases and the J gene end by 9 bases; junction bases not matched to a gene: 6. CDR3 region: CASSLPGQRKAFF. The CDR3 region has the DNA TGTGCCAGCAGTTTACCGGGACAGAGGAAAGCTTTCTTT.

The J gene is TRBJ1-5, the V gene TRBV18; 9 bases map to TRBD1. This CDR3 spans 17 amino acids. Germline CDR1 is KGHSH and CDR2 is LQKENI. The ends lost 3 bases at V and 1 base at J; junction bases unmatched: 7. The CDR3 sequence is CASSPARTGVSNQPQHF. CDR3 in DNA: TGTGCCAGCTCACCTGCGCGGACAGGGGTGAGCAATCAGCCCCAGCATTTT.

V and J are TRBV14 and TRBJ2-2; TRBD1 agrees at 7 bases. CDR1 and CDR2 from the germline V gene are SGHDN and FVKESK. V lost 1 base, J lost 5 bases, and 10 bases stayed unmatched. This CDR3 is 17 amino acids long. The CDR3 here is CASSQVPYRGETGELFF. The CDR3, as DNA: TGTGCCAGCAGCCAAGTACCCTACAGGGGAGAGACCGGGGAGCTGTTTTTT.

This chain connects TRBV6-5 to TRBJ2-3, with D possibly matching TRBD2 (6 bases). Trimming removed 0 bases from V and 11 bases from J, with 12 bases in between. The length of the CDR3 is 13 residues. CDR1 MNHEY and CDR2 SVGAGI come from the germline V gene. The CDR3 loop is CASSYSRDGQQYF. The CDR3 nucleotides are TGTGCCAGCAGTTACTCGCGGGACGGGCAGCAGTATTTT.

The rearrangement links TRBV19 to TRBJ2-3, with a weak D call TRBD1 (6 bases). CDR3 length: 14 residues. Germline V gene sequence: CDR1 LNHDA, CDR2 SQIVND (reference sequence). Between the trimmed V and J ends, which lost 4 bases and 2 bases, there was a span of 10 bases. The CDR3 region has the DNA TGTGCCAGTAGTAAACAGGGACACACAGATACGCAGTATTTT. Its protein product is CASSKQGHTDTQYF.

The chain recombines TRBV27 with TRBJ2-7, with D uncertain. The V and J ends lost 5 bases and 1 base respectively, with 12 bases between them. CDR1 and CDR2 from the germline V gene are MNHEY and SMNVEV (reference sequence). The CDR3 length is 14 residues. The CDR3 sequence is CASSLVSESYEQYF. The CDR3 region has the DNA TGTGCCAGCAGTCTAGTCTCCGAATCCTACGAGCAGTACTTC.

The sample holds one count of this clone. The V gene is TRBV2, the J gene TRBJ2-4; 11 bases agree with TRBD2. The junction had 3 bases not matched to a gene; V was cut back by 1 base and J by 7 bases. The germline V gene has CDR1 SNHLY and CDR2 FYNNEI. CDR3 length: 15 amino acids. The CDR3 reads CASSEGSGGGNIQYF. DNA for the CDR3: TGTGCCAGCAGTGAAGGTAGCGGGGGGGGGAACATTCAGTACTTC.

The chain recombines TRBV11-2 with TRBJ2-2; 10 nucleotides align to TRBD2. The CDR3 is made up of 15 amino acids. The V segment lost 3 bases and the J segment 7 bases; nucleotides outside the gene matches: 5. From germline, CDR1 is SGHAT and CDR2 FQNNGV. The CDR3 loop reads CASSFTSGTDGELFF. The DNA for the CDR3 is TGTGCCAGCAGCTTTACTAGCGGGACGGACGGGGAGCTGTTTTTT.

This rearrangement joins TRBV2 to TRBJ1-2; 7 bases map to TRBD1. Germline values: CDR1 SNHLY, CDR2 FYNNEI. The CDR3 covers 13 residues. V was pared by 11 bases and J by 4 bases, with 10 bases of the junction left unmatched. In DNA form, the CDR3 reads TGTGCCGGAAGGACAGGTCAGACCTATGGCTACACCTTC. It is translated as CAGRTGQTYGYTF.

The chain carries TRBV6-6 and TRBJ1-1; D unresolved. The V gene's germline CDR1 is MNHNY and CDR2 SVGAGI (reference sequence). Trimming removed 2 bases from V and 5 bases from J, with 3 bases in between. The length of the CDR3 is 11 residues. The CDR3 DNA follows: TGTGCCAGCAGTTACGGGACTGAAGCTTTCTTT. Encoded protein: CASSYGTEAFF.

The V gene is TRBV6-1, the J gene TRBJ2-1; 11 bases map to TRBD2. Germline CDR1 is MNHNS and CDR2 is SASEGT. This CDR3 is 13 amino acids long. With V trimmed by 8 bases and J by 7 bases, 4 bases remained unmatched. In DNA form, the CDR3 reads TGTGCCAGCGTTTTAGCGGGGGGGAATGAGCAGTTCTTC. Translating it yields CASVLAGGNEQFF.

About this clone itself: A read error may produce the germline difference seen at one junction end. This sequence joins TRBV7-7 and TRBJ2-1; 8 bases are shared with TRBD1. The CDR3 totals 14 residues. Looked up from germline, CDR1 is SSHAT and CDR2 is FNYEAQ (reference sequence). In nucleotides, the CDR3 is TGTGCTAGCAGCCCCGGACAGGGTGGAATTGAGCAGTTCTTC. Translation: CASSPGQGGIEQFF.

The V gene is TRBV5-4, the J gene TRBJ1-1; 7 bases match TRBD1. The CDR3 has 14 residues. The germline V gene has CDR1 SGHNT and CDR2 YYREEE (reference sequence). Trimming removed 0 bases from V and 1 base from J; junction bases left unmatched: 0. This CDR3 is CASSLDRGNTEAFF. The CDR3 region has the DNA TGTGCCAGCAGCTTGGACAGGGGGAACACTGAAGCTTTCTTT.

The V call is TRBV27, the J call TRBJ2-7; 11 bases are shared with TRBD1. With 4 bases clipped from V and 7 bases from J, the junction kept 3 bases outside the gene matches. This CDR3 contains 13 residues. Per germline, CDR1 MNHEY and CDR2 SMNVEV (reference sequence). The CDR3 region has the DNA TGTGCCAGCAGTTGGGGACAGGGGGTGGAGCAGTACTTC. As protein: CASSWGQGVEQYF.

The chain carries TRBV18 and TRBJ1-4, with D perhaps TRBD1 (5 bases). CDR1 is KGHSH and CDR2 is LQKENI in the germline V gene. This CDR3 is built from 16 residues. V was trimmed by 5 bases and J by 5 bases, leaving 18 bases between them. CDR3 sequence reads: CASSIGAAVRNEKLFF. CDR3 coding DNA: TGTGCCAGCTCAATTGGGGCCGCTGTTCGAAATGAAAAACTGTTTTTT.

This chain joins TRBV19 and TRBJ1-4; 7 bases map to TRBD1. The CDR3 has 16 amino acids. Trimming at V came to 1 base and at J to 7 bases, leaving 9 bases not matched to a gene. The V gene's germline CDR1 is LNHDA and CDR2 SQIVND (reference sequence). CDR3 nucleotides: TGTGCCAGTAGTATAGGAGAGGGACAGTTGGGTGAAAAACTGTTTTTT. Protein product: CASSIGEGQLGEKLFF.

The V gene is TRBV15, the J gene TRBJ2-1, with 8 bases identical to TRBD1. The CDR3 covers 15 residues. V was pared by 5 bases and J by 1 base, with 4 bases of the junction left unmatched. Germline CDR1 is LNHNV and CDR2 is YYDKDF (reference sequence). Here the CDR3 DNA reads TGTGCCACCAGCTCCGGACAGGGTTCCTACAATGAGCAGTTCTTC. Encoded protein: CATSSGQGSYNEQFF.

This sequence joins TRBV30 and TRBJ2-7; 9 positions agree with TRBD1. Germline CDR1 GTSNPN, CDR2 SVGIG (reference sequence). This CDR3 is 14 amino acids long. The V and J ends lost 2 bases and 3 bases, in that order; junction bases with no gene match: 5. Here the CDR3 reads CAWSPGTGHYEQYF. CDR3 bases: TGTGCCTGGAGTCCCGGGACAGGGCACTACGAGCAGTACTTC.

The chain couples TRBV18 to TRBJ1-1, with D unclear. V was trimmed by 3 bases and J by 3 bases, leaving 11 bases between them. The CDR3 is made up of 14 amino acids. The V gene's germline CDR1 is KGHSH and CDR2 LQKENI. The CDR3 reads CASSPVRGYTEAFF. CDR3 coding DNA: TGTGCCAGCTCACCTGTTAGAGGGTACACTGAAGCTTTCTTT.

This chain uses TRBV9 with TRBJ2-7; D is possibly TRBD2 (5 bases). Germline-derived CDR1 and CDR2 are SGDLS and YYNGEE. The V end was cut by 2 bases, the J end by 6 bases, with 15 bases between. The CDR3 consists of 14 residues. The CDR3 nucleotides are TGTGCCAGCAGCGTGGTGGCCGGCGCGGGCGAGCAGTACTTC. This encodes CASSVVAGAGEQYF.

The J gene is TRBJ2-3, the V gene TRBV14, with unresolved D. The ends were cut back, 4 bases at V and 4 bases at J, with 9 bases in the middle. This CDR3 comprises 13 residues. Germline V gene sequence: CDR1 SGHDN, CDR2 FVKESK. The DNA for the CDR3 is TGTGCCAGCAGCCGCTGGCCTGCAGATACGCAGTATTTT. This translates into CASSRWPADTQYF.

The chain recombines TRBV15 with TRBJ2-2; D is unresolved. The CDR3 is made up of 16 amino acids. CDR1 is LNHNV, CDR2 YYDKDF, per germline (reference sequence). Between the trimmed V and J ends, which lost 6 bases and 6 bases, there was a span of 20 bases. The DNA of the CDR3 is TGTGCCACCAGTCTCAAAAGGGCAGCCTGGCCCGGGGAGCTGTTTTTT. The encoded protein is CATSLKRAAWPGELFF.

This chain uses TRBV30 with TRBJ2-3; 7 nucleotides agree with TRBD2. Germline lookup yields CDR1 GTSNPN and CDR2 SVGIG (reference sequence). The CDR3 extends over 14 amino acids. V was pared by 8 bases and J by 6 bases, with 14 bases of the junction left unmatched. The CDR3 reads CAGGREASSDTQYF. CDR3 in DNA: TGTGCCGGGGGGAGGGAGGCCTCCTCCGATACGCAGTATTTT.